A single sample gave rise to the 24 T cell receptor beta chains below, sequenced in a study of shared clonotypes between healthy human individuals. The naive CD8 subset, CD45RO-negative cells positively selected for CCR7, excluded terminally differentiated effector memory CD45RA+ cells. Sequencing was performed with immunoSEQ multiplex PCR; in TCRdb, only in-frame clones are kept and a portion is missing. The sample carries fewer than 800,000 clones, about 91% recorded once. Sequencing was done on a sample of naive CD8+ T cells sorted from blood. These receptors were taken from a young man in good health.

This chain uses TRBV18 with TRBJ2-1, with TRBD2 as a possible D gene (5 bases). The CDR3 loop spans 13 amino acids. The V gene's germline CDR1 is KGHSH and CDR2 LQKENI. Trimming removed 3 bases from V and 8 bases from J, with 11 bases in between. CDR3 sequence reads: CASSPTGRDEQFF. The CDR3 bases are TGTGCCAGCTCACCCACGGGGAGAGATGAGCAGTTCTTC.

This clone was recorded a few times. The sample has other DNA sequences that encode this CDR3 too. The V and J genes are TRBV15 and TRBJ1-5; 8 bases align to TRBD1. The CDR3 has 15 amino acids. Looked up from germline, CDR1 is LNHNV and CDR2 is YYDKDF (reference sequence). V shed 0 bases, J shed 6 bases, and the junction held 4 bases outside the gene matches. The CDR3 nucleotides are TGTGCCACCAGCAGAGACAGGGGGCTCAGTCAGCCCCAGCATTTT. Protein product: CATSRDRGLSQPQHF.

The DNA of the CDR3 is TGTGCCAGCAGCCAACTCAATTCCGTCCCGGATACGCAGTATTTT. Protein product: CASSQLNSVPDTQYF. This chain joins TRBV14 and TRBJ2-3; no reliable D call. V lost 2 bases, J lost 6 bases, and 15 bases lay in between. The germline V gene encodes CDR1 SGHDN and CDR2 FVKESK. The length of the CDR3 is 15 residues. The full variable domain, its missing parts supplied by reference TRBV14 and TRBJ2-3, is EAGVTQFPSHSVIEKGQTVTLRCDPISGHDNLYWYRRVMGKEIKFLLHFVKESKQDESGMPNNRFLAERTGGTYSTLKVQPAELEDSGVYFCASSQLNSVPDTQYFGPGTRLTVL.

The gene calls are TRBV6-5 and TRBJ2-1, with 13 bases identical to TRBD2. With V trimmed by 6 bases and J by 10 bases, 6 bases remained unmatched. The CDR3 contains 14 residues. Germline loops: CDR1 MNHEY, CDR2 SVGAGI. In DNA form, the CDR3 reads TGTGCCAGCAGCCCCGGACTAGCGGGAGCGGAGCAGTTCTTC. As protein: CASSPGLAGAEQFF.

J is TRBJ2-1 and V is TRBV27; possibly TRBD2 for D (5 bases). The V and J ends lost 4 bases and 9 bases respectively, with 19 bases between them. Germline V gene lookup returns CDR1 MNHEY and CDR2 SMNVEV (reference sequence). CDR3 length: 15 residues. The DNA for the CDR3 is TGTGCCAGCAGTTCACCTGGGAACGGGGTTCTTGAGCAGTTCTTC. Its translation: CASSSPGNGVLEQFF.

CDR3 nucleotide sequence: TGCGCCAGCAAGAGCAGGGACAACGAGCAGTACTTC. This sequence encodes CASKSRDNEQYF. The V and J genes are TRBV5-1 and TRBJ2-7; possibly TRBD1 for D (6 bases). Germline assignment: CDR1 SGHRS and CDR2 YFSETQ. The germline V and J ends were trimmed by 6 bases and 5 bases, with 12 bases remaining between them. The CDR3 is 12 amino acids.

Of note for this clone: This same CDR3 is encoded by further DNA sequences in the sample. The V call is TRBV19, the J call TRBJ2-7, with a possible D match to TRBD2 (5 bases). V lost 3 bases to trimming and J lost 3 bases, with 6 bases between them. CDR1 and CDR2 from the germline V gene are LNHDA and SQIVND (reference sequence). There are 12 residues in the CDR3. CDR3 coding DNA: TGTGCCAGTAGTATGGGGAGCTACGAGCAGTACTTC. Amino acids: CASSMGSYEQYF.

The rearrangement links TRBV28 to TRBJ1-1; no firm D call. The germline gives CDR1 MDHEN, CDR2 SYDVKM. V lost 3 bases to trimming and J lost 0 bases, with 11 bases between them. The CDR3 has 15 residues. The CDR3 spells CASSFLQSLNTEAFF. In nucleotides, the CDR3 is TGTGCCAGCAGTTTTTTACAGAGCTTGAACACTGAAGCTTTCTTT.

The chain couples TRBV6-1 to TRBJ2-3; D is possibly TRBD2 (6 bases). The germline V gene has CDR1 MNHNS and CDR2 SASEGT. Trimming cost V 5 bases and J 0 bases, with 12 bases left between them. This CDR3 comprises 15 residues. The CDR3 loop reads CASSPPSASTDTQYF. The CDR3, as DNA: TGTGCCAGCAGTCCACCTAGCGCTAGCACAGATACGCAGTATTTT.

The V and J genes are TRBV29-1 and TRBJ2-7, with 7 bases that match TRBD1. Germline V CDR1 and CDR2: SQVTM, ANQGSEA. Trimming took 4 bases from V and 3 from J; bases not matched to a gene: 9. CDR3 length: 14 amino acids. The CDR3 DNA reads as TGCAGCGTTGGCCAGTACAGACAGGGCTACGAGCAGTACTTC. This gives the protein CSVGQYRQGYEQYF.

Here the CDR3 DNA reads TGTGCCAGCAGTGAAACTTACAGGGTTAGCTCTCACACTGAAGCTTTCTTT. Its protein is CASSETYRVSSHTEAFF. This sequence joins TRBV6-1 and TRBJ1-1; the D gene is possibly TRBD1 (6 bases). Germline V CDR1 and CDR2: MNHNS, SASEGT. The CDR3 length is 17 residues. The V gene lost 2 bases and the J gene lost 3 bases, with 19 bases spanning the gap.

The chain recombines TRBV7-9 with TRBJ1-2; D is uncertain. Trimming shortened V by 1 base and J by 3 bases, and 9 bases separated the two germline ends. Germline lookup yields CDR1 SEHNR and CDR2 FQNEAQ (reference sequence). This CDR3 contains 14 residues. The CDR3 is CASSLEQDHYGYTF. The CDR3 nucleotides are TGTGCCAGCAGCTTAGAGCAGGACCACTATGGCTACACCTTC.

This clone was seen a single time. The rearrangement uses TRBV2 and TRBJ2-7, with D perhaps matching TRBD1 (6 bases). Germline CDR1 and CDR2: SNHLY and FYNNEI. Trimming took off 7 bases at V and 3 bases at J, with 13 bases between the two ends. CDR3 length: 13 amino acids. The CDR3 DNA follows: TGTGCCAGCAACTTGATACAGGGCTACGAGCAGTACTTC. It specifies CASNLIQGYEQYF. Complete variable domain (other parts from reference TRBV2 and TRBJ2-7): EPEVTQTPSHQVTQMGQEVILRCVPISNHLYFYWYRQILGQKVEFLVSFYNNEISEKSEIFDDQFSVERPDGSNFTLKIRSTKLEDSAMYFCASNLIQGYEQYFGPGTRLTVT.

V and J are TRBV7-6 and TRBJ2-7; D remains unclear. Germline values: CDR1 SGHVS, CDR2 FNYEAQ. The CDR3 spans 13 residues. The V end lost 5 bases, the J end lost 4 bases, and 12 bases lay between the germline ends. The DNA for the CDR3 is TGTGCCAGCAGCCCATCAACTTTGTACGAGCAGTACTTC. It specifies CASSPSTLYEQYF. The whole variable domain, remainder taken from reference TRBV7-6 and TRBJ2-7, is GAGVSQSPRYKVTKRGQDVALRCDPISGHVSLYWYRQALGQGPEFLTYFNYEAQQDKSGLPNDRFSAERPEGSISTLTIQRTEQRDSAMYRCASSPSTLYEQYFGPGTRLTVT.

J is TRBJ2-3 and V is TRBV28, with D possibly TRBD1 on 5 matching bases. Looked up from germline, CDR1 is MDHEN and CDR2 is SYDVKM. Trimming removed 3 bases from V and 12 bases from J, with 19 bases in between. The CDR3 has 14 amino acids. This CDR3 reads CASSFWTQQTPQYF. Written as DNA, the CDR3 is TGTGCCAGCAGTTTTTGGACACAGCAAACCCCCCAGTATTTT.

The chain recombines TRBV6-8 with TRBJ2-7; 8 bases match TRBD1. The germline CDR1 and CDR2 sequences are MNHGY and SAAAGT. V gave up 2 bases and J gave up 3 bases; unmatched junction bases: 3. This CDR3 has 14 amino acids. The CDR3 is CASSYKDRVYEQYF. The CDR3 DNA sequence: TGTGCCAGCAGTTACAAGGACAGGGTCTACGAGCAGTACTTC.

The gene calls are TRBV7-2 and TRBJ2-5; D remains ambiguous. The CDR3 sequence is 14 residues long. Germline CDR1 reads SGHTA; CDR2 reads FQGNSA. V lost 5 bases to trimming and J lost 0 bases, with 10 bases between them. Here the CDR3 DNA reads TGTGCCAGCAGCCCGACTGACCACCAAGAGACCCAGTACTTC. Amino acids: CASSPTDHQETQYF.

The genes are TRBV4-1 and TRBJ1-5, with TRBD1 matching 11 bases. The V segment lost 5 bases and the J segment 6 bases; nucleotides outside the gene matches: 15. Germline V gives CDR1 MGHRA, CDR2 YSYEKL. This CDR3 region has 18 residues. The CDR3 region has the DNA TGCGCCAGCAGCTACCAGCCGGGGACAGGGGGGAGGGGTCAGCCCCAGCATTTT. Its translation is CASSYQPGTGGRGQPQHF.

J is TRBJ1-4 and V is TRBV7-9, with D possibly being TRBD1 (5 bases). Trimming shortened V by 5 bases and J by 8 bases, and 24 bases separated the two germline ends. Germline V gene sequence: CDR1 SEHNR, CDR2 FQNEAQ (reference sequence). The CDR3 runs 17 residues. The DNA for the CDR3 is TGTGCCAGCAGCCCCAGGGCGGATACTTCACTGTGGGAAAAACTGTTTTTT. This gives the protein CASSPRADTSLWEKLFF.

The chain couples TRBV29-1 to TRBJ2-5; D perhaps matches TRBD1 (5 bases). Trimming shortened V by 4 bases and J by 0 bases, and 12 bases separated the two germline ends. This CDR3 is 14 amino acids long. Germline lookup yields CDR1 SQVTM and CDR2 ANQGSEA. The CDR3 spells CSVVGQGNQETQYF. The CDR3, as DNA: TGCAGCGTTGTAGGTCAGGGAAACCAAGAGACCCAGTACTTC.

The chain couples TRBV7-9 to TRBJ1-3, with D tentatively TRBD1 (6 bases). The CDR3 sequence is 16 residues long. V lost 5 bases and J 2 bases, leaving 16 bases between the germline ends. The germline V gene encodes CDR1 SEHNR and CDR2 FQNEAQ (reference sequence). CDR3 nucleotides: TGTGCCAGCAGCCCGCAGACAGGAGGCGCTGGAAACACCATATATTTT. It is translated as CASSPQTGGAGNTIYF. Combining the CDR3 with reference TRBV7-9 and TRBJ1-3 gives the whole variable domain DTGVSQNPRHKITKRGQNVTFRCDPISEHNRLYWYRQTLGQGPEFLTYFQNEAQLEKSRLLSDRFSAERPKGSFSTLEIQRTEQGDSAMYLCASSPQTGGAGNTIYFGEGSWLTVV.

Details on this clone: The identical CDR3 is also encoded by other nucleotide sequences in the sample. This chain links TRBV27 with TRBJ2-1; TRBD1 matches at 8 bases. J was trimmed by 7 bases and V by 5 bases; bases with no gene match: 4. The CDR3 spans 13 residues. Germline V lookup: CDR1 MNHEY, CDR2 SMNVEV (reference sequence). The CDR3 region is CASSVDRGNEQFF. The CDR3 coding sequence is TGTGCCAGCAGTGTTGACAGGGGTAATGAGCAGTTCTTC.

CDR3 amino acids: CASSEAGGLDQPQHF. In DNA form, the CDR3 reads TGTGCCAGCAGTGAAGCTGGGGGGTTAGATCAGCCCCAGCATTTT. This chain joins TRBV6-1 and TRBJ1-5; maybe TRBD1 (5 bases). The germline V gene encodes CDR1 MNHNS and CDR2 SASEGT. Trimming cost V 0 bases and J 5 bases, with 11 bases left between them. The CDR3 length is 15 residues.

The J gene is TRBJ1-2, the V gene TRBV15, with D possibly being TRBD1 (5 bases). The germline CDR1 and CDR2 sequences are LNHNV and YYDKDF (reference sequence). This CDR3 is 13 amino acids long. Trimming took 4 bases from V and 3 from J, leaving 9 bases between them. The CDR3 DNA reads TGTGCCACCAGCAAGCAGGGTGACTATGGCTACACCTTC. Translation gives CATSKQGDYGYTF.